Below, 20 T cell receptor beta chains from the same sample are listed, as sequenced in a study of T cell repertoires in cytomegalovirus infection. TCRdb re-called the reads through MiXCR, storing one row per CDR3 protein. The data hold around 900,000 distinct CDR3 sequences, with approximately 31% observed a single time. Antigen specificity for these receptors is unknown. Sequenced material: cultured CD8+ T cells from PBMCs, taken from culture after CMV antigen stimulation. These TCRs come from a human donor in good health (CMV status not recorded). Some clones in this sample may be carry-over from other donors' samples.

The chain employs TRBV9 and TRBJ2-7; no reliable D call. The CDR3 contains 15 residues. Trimming stripped 0 bases from V and 3 bases from J, with 13 bases between. The germline CDR1 and CDR2 sequences are SGDLS and YYNGEE. This CDR3 reads CASSVGSSPIYEQYF. The CDR3 nucleotides are TGTGCCAGCAGCGTAGGTAGTAGTCCTATCTACGAGCAGTACTTC.

The sample holds a few counts of this clonotype. The V gene is TRBV27, the J gene TRBJ2-1; TRBD2 matches 13 bases. With 3 bases clipped from V and 4 bases from J, the junction kept 6 bases outside the gene matches. The CDR3 is 17 residues long. The germline V gene encodes CDR1 MNHEY and CDR2 SMNVEV (reference sequence). The CDR3 region is CASSLYTSGGGYNEQFF. CDR3 in DNA: TGTGCCAGCAGTTTGTATACTAGCGGGGGGGGTTACAATGAGCAGTTCTTC.

The chain combines TRBV10-3 with TRBJ2-6; 9 positions agree with TRBD1. With 6 bases clipped from V and 1 base from J, the junction kept 7 bases outside the gene matches. Germline loops: CDR1 ENHRY, CDR2 SYGVKD. The CDR3 is 17 amino acids. The CDR3 DNA reads TGTGCCATCAGGGACCGGGACAGGGTGTCTGGGGCCAACGTCCTGACTTTC. Translating it yields CAIRDRDRVSGANVLTF.

This clonotype was counted at least ten times. The genes are TRBV12-3 or TRBV12-4 and TRBJ2-5, with 7 bases lining up with TRBD1. CDR3 length: 14 amino acids. V lost 5 bases to trimming and J lost 1 base; unmatched junction nucleotides: 4. CDR3 sequence (DNA): TGTGCCAGCAGTCCGGACAGGTTCCAAGAGACCCAGTACTTC. Protein: CASSPDRFQETQYF.

The chain is built from TRBV4-3 and TRBJ1-2; D is undetermined. The CDR3 is 13 amino acids. Germline loops: CDR1 LGHNA, CDR2 YSLEER. The V end was cut by 3 bases, the J end by 4 bases, with 9 bases between. CDR3 in DNA: TGCGCCAGCAGCCAGGGGTCCTTCTATGGCTACACCTTC. Translating it yields CASSQGSFYGYTF.

This clonotype was seen only a few times. CDR3 DNA: TGTGCCAGCAGTGGGAGGCCGCCGCACAATGAGCAGTTCTTC. Amino acid sequence: CASSGRPPHNEQFF. The chain carries TRBV6-5 and TRBJ2-1, with D possibly TRBD2 on 6 matching bases. CDR1 and CDR2 (germline): MNHEY, SVGAGI. CDR3 length: 14 residues. V lost 5 bases and J 5 bases, leaving 13 bases between the germline ends.

This clonotype occurred many times. This chain links TRBV7-6 with TRBJ2-3; 8 nucleotides align to TRBD1. Germline V gives CDR1 SGHVS, CDR2 FNYEAQ. V lost 2 bases, J lost 6 bases, and 13 bases stayed unmatched. This CDR3 comprises 17 residues. CDR3 loop: CASSLFAGPGGSDTQYF. CDR3 DNA sequence: TGTGCCAGCAGCTTATTTGCCGGGCCAGGGGGCTCTGATACGCAGTATTTT.

The chain carries TRBV9 and TRBJ1-2; unclear D gene. CDR3 size: 11 residues. Germline V gene lookup returns CDR1 SGDLS and CDR2 YYNGEE. V shed 0 bases and J shed 6 bases, with 3 bases lying between them. The CDR3 here is CASSVVDGYTF. The CDR3 DNA reads TGTGCCAGCAGCGTAGTCGATGGCTACACCTTC.

The chain links TRBV6-2 or TRBV6-3 to TRBJ2-6; D tentatively fits TRBD1 or TRBD2 (5 bases each). V lost 4 bases, J lost 12 bases, and 13 bases lay in between. CDR3 length equals 13 residues. CDR1 MNHEY and CDR2 SVGEGT come from the germline V gene. CDR3 coding DNA: TGTGCCAGCAGTTTCGGGGCCCCCCTCGTCCTGACTTTC. Amino acids: CASSFGAPLVLTF.

The chain employs TRBV20-1 and TRBJ2-1, with D uncertain. Germline assignment: CDR1 DFQATT and CDR2 SNEGSKA (reference sequence). The CDR3 spans 16 residues. Trimming removed 0 bases at V and 2 bases at J, with 14 bases between. The CDR3 DNA follows: TGCAGTGCTAGAGAGACCGAGCGTTGGGCCTACAATGAGCAGTTCTTC. This encodes CSARETERWAYNEQFF.

This clonotype was seen more than once but under ten times. The V call is TRBV6-1, the J call TRBJ1-1; D is possibly TRBD1 (5 bases). The germline V gene has CDR1 MNHNS and CDR2 SASEGT. The V gene lost 6 bases and the J gene lost 1 base, with 12 bases spanning the gap. This CDR3 comprises 14 residues. CDR3 nucleotide sequence: TGTGCCAGCAGGTTCCGGGGGAAGAACACTGAAGCTTTCTTT. This encodes CASRFRGKNTEAFF.

This chain connects TRBV6-5 to TRBJ2-1; possible D gene TRBD2, 6 bases. Per the germline V gene, CDR1 is MNHEY and CDR2 is SVGAGI. Between the trimmed V and J ends, which lost 4 bases and 6 bases, there was a span of 19 bases. The CDR3 totals 16 residues. In nucleotides, the CDR3 is TGTGCCAGCAGTTCACCCGGGACGTCAGCGGGCAATGAGCAGTTCTTC. It specifies CASSSPGTSAGNEQFF.

The chain has TRBV7-9 and TRBJ2-5; D is unclear. Per germline, CDR1 SEHNR and CDR2 FQNEAQ (reference sequence). CDR3 length equals 13 residues. The V gene lost 2 bases and the J gene lost 2 bases, with 6 bases spanning the gap. The CDR3 loop is CASSLPAQETQYF. The CDR3 bases are TGTGCCAGCAGCTTACCAGCACAAGAGACCCAGTACTTC.

A remark on this clonotype: A read error may be the cause here, since a much bigger clone is one base away. V usage is TRBV6-1 and J usage is TRBJ1-1; TRBD1 matches at 8 bases. The V segment lost 7 bases and the J segment 6 bases; nucleotides outside the gene matches: 7. The length of the CDR3 is 13 residues. Germline V gene sequence: CDR1 MNHNS, CDR2 SASEGT. This CDR3 reads CASNGWTGPEAFF. DNA for the CDR3: TGTGCCAGCAATGGATGGACAGGGCCTGAAGCTTTCTTT.

This clonotype was detected once. DNA for the CDR3: TGTGCCACCCTGGTGAGGAGGGACAGCTACAATGAGCAGTTCTTC. It is translated as CATLVRRDSYNEQFF. V gene TRBV2 combines with J gene TRBJ2-1; a possible D gene is TRBD1 (7 bases). This CDR3 is 15 amino acids long. V was cut by 10 bases and J by 3 bases, with 19 bases left in between. The germline gives CDR1 SNHLY, CDR2 FYNNEI.

The chain is built from TRBV24-1 and TRBJ2-2; tentatively, D is TRBD1 or TRBD2 (7 bases each). Trimming removed 2 bases at V and 3 bases at J, with 12 bases between. Germline V gene sequence: CDR1 KGHDR, CDR2 SFDVKD. The CDR3 totals 16 residues. This CDR3 is CATSDWEGADTGELFF. The CDR3 DNA is TGTGCCACCAGTGATTGGGAGGGGGCGGACACCGGGGAGCTGTTTTTT.

This clonotype turned up a few times. The chain is built from TRBV28 and TRBJ2-7; perhaps TRBD2 as D (6 bases). Germline V gives CDR1 MDHEN, CDR2 SYDVKM. The CDR3 covers 12 residues. V was clipped by 10 bases and J by 5 bases, with 15 bases between them. This chain's CDR3 is CATTGVGNEQYV. The CDR3 DNA reads TGTGCCACCACGGGGGTCGGTAACGAGCAGTACGTC.

This chain uses TRBV6-5 with TRBJ2-1, with D possibly being TRBD1 or TRBD2 (5 bases each). Per germline, CDR1 MNHEY and CDR2 SVGAGI. The CDR3 has 16 amino acids. V was shortened by 6 bases and J by 2 bases, with 17 bases between the two germline ends. The CDR3 nucleotides read TGTGCCAGCAGCCTCCGGGCAGGGAGTCCCTACAATGAGCAGTTCTTC. Translated, it gives CASSLRAGSPYNEQFF.

This clonotype is a singleton in its sample. J is TRBJ1-2 and V is TRBV27; D is perhaps TRBD1 (5 bases). The CDR3 has 14 residues. In germline, CDR1 is MNHEY, CDR2 SMNVEV (reference sequence). V was clipped by 7 bases and J by 0 bases, with 12 bases between them. The DNA of the CDR3 is TGTGCCAGCAAAGGGGACGTCTCTAACTATGGCTACACCTTC. Translated, it gives CASKGDVSNYGYTF.

There are a few counts of this clonotype. This rearrangement joins TRBV7-6 to TRBJ2-1, with D uncertain. V was cut by 5 bases and J by 9 bases, with 8 bases left in between. Germline CDR1 is SGHVS and CDR2 is FNYEAQ. The CDR3 sequence is 11 residues long. CDR3 protein: CASSVGLEQFF. The DNA for the CDR3 is TGTGCCAGCAGCGTGGGTCTTGAGCAGTTCTTC.